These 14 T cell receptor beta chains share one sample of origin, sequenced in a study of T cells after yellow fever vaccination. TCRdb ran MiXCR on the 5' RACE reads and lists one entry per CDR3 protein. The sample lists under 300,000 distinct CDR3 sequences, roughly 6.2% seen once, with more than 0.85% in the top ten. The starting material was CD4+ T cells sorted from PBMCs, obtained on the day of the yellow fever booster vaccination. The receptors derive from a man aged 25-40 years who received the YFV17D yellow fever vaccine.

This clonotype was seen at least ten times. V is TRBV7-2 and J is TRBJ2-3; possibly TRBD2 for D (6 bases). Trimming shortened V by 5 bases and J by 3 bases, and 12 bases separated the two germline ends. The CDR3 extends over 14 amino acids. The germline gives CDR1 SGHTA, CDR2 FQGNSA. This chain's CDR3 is CASSRDSGTDTQYF. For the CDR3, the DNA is TGTGCCAGCAGCCGAGACAGCGGGACAGATACGCAGTATTTT. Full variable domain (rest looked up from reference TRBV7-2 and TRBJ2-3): GAGVSQSPSNKVTEKGKDVELRCDPISGHTALYWYRQSLGQGLEFLIYFQGNSAPDKSGLPSDRFSAERTGGSVSTLTIQRTQQEDSAVYLCASSRDSGTDTQYFGPGTRLTVL.

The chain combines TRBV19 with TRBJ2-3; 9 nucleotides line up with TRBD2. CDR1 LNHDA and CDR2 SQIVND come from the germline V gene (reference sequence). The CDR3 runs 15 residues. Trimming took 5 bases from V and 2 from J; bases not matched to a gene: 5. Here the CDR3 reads CASSGLAGNTDTQYF. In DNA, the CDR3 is TGTGCCAGTAGTGGCCTAGCGGGGAACACAGATACGCAGTATTTT.

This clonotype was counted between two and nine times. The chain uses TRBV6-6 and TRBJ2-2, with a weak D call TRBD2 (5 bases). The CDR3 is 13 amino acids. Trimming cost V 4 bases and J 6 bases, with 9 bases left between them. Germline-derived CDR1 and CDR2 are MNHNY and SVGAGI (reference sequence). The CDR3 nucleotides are TGTGCCAGCAGTTCCGGGATCGCCGGGGAGCTGTTTTTT. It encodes CASSSGIAGELFF.

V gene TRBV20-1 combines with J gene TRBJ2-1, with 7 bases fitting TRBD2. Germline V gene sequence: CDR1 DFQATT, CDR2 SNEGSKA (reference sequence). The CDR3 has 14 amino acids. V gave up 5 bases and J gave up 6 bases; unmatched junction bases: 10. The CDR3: CSAPLTSYGNEQFF. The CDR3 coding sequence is TGCAGTGCTCCCCTGACTAGCTACGGCAATGAGCAGTTCTTC.

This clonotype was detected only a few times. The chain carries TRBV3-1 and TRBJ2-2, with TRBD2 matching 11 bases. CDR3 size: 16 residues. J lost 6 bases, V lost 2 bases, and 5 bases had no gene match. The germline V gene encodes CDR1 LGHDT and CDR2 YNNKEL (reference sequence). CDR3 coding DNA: TGTGCCAGCAGCCAAACTAGCGGGAGTGGGTCCGGGGAGCTGTTTTTT. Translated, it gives CASSQTSGSGSGELFF. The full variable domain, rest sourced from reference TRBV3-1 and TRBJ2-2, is DTAVSQTPKYLVTQMGNDKSIKCEQNLGHDTMYWYKQDSKKFLKIMFSYNNKELIINETVPNRFSPKSPDKAHLNLHINSLELGDSAVYFCASSQTSGSGSGELFFGEGSRLTVL.

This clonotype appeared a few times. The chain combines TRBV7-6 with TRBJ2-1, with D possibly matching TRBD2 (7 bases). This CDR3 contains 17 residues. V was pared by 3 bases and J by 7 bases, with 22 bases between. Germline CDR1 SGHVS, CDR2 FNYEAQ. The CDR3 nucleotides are TGTGCCAGCAGCTTTAACGGCGGGAGAGGGGGTGGGAATGAGCAGTTCTTC. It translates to CASSFNGGRGGGNEQFF.

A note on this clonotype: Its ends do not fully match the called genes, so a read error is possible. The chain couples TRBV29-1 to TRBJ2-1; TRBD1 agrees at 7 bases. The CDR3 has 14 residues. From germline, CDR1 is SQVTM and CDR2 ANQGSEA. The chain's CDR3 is CSVEGTEKYNEQFF. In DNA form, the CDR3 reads TGCAGCGTGGAAGGGACAGAAAAATACAATGAGCAGTTCTTC.

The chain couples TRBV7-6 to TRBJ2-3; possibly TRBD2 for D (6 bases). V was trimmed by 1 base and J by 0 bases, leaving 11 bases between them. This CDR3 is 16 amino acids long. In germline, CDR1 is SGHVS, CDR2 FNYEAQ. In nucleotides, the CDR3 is TGTGCCAGCAGCTTAGAGGGAGGTTCTAGCACAGATACGCAGTATTTT. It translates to CASSLEGGSSTDTQYF.

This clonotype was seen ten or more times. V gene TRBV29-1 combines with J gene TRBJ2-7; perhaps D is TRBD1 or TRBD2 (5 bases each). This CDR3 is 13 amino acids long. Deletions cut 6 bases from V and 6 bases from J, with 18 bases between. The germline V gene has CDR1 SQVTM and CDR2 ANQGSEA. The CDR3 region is CSVSRGRGSEQYF. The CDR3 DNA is TGCAGCGTCTCTAGGGGTCGGGGCTCCGAGCAGTACTTC.

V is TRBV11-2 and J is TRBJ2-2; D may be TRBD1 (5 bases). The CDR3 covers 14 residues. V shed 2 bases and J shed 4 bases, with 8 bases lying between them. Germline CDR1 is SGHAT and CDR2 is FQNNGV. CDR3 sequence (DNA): TGTGCCAGCAGCTTACAGGGTTCCACCGGGGAGCTGTTTTTT. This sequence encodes CASSLQGSTGELFF. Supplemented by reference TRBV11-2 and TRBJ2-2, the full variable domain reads EAGVAQSPRYKIIEKRQSVAFWCNPISGHATLYWYQQILGQGPKLLIQFQNNGVVDDSQLPKDRFSAERLKGVDSTLKIQPAKLEDSAVYLCASSLQGSTGELFFGEGSRLTVL.

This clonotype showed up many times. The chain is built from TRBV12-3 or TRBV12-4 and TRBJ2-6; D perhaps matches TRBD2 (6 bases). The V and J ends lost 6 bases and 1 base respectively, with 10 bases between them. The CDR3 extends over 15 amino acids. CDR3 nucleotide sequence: TGTGCCAGCAGCTTGCGGGGATCTGGGGCCAACGTCCTGACTTTC. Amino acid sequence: CASSLRGSGANVLTF.

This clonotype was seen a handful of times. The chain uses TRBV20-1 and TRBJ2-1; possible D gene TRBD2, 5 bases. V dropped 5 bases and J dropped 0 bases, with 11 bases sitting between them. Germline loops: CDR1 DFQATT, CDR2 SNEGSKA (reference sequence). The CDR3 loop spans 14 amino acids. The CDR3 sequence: CSAPPGSSYNEQFF. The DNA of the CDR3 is TGCAGTGCTCCCCCGGGGAGCTCCTACAATGAGCAGTTCTTC.

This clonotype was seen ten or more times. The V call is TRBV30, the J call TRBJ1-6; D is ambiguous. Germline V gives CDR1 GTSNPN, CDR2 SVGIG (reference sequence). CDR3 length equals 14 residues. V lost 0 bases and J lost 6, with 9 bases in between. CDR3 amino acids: CAWSVGVVNSPLHF. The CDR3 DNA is TGTGCCTGGAGTGTTGGAGTGGTTAATTCACCCCTCCACTTT.

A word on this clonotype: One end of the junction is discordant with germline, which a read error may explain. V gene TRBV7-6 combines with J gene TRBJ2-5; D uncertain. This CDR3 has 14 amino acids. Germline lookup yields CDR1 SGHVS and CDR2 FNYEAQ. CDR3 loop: CASSTQAGHETQYF. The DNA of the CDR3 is TGTGCCAGCAGCACTCAGGCTGGCCACGAGACCCAATACTTC.